Each of the 12 T cell receptor beta chains below was sequenced from the same sample in a study of T-cell memory formation after mild COVID-19. Via MiXCR, TCRdb re-called the 5' RACE reads, giving one row per CDR3 protein. The sample lists fewer than 500,000 distinct CDR3 sequences; around 27% were seen once. The specimen was PBMCs or a T cell subset sorted from them (not recorded which). The receptors here all came from an adult woman who had mild COVID-19 (a few samples of this study predate the infection). Cell type and time point are not known.

In this sample, this clonotype turned up a few times. The chain couples TRBV12-3 or TRBV12-4 to TRBJ1-1; TRBD1 is a possible D gene (5 bases). This CDR3 has 15 amino acids. With 5 bases removed from V and 4 bases from J, the gap between germline ends came to 17 bases. The CDR3 is CASSISTAAATEAFF. CDR3 bases: TGTGCCAGCAGTATCTCGACAGCCGCAGCCACTGAAGCTTTCTTT.

This clonotype has a count of ten or more. V is TRBV12-3 or TRBV12-4 and J is TRBJ2-4; no clear D gene. CDR3 length: 12 amino acids. The V gene lost 6 bases and the J gene lost 7 bases, with 10 bases spanning the gap. Here the CDR3 DNA reads TGTGCCAGCAGCCCCCTCGCGAACATTCAGTACTTC. Translated, it gives CASSPLANIQYF.

The rearrangement joins TRBV6-5 to TRBJ1-1, with a possible D match to TRBD1 (5 bases). The CDR3 length is 17 residues. Germline V gene lookup returns CDR1 MNHEY and CDR2 SVGAGI. V dropped 2 bases and J dropped 3 bases, with 19 bases sitting between them. CDR3 nucleotide sequence: TGTGCCAGCAGTTACGCACTATCGACAGAGGAGGACACTGAAGCTTTCTTT. It is translated as CASSYALSTEEDTEAFF.

The chain employs TRBV19 and TRBJ2-1; D possibly corresponds to TRBD1 (5 bases). V gave up 3 bases and J gave up 12 bases, with 15 bases separating them. The germline CDR1 and CDR2 sequences are LNHDA and SQIVND (reference sequence). The CDR3 consists of 13 residues. CDR3 sequence: CASSMPANRGQFF. The CDR3 nucleotides are TGTGCCAGTAGTATGCCGGCCAATAGGGGGCAGTTCTTC.

The chain uses TRBV4-3 and TRBJ1-2; D ambiguous. Trimming removed 0 bases from V and 0 bases from J, with 11 bases in between. This CDR3 region has 16 residues. CDR1 and CDR2 (germline): LGHNA, YSLEER. The CDR3 is CASSQDPHSSNYGYTF. In DNA, the CDR3 is TGCGCCAGCAGCCAAGATCCCCACTCGTCTAACTATGGCTACACCTTC.

The V call is TRBV7-6, the J call TRBJ2-1, with 13 bases lining up with TRBD2. The CDR3 sequence is 14 residues long. J was trimmed by 7 bases and V by 5 bases; bases with no gene match: 2. The germline V gene has CDR1 SGHVS and CDR2 FNYEAQ. The DNA for the CDR3 is TGTGCCAGCAGCGGGGGACTAGCGGGGAATGAGCAGTTCTTC. Translated, it gives CASSGGLAGNEQFF. Full variable domain (remainder filled in from reference TRBV7-6 and TRBJ2-1): GAGVSQSPRYKVTKRGQDVALRCDPISGHVSLYWYRQALGQGPEFLTYFNYEAQQDKSGLPNDRFSAERPEGSISTLTIQRTEQRDSAMYRCASSGGLAGNEQFFGPGTRLTVL.

This chain uses TRBV2 with TRBJ2-5, with D perhaps matching TRBD1 or TRBD2 (6 bases each). The V and J ends lost 5 bases and 4 bases respectively, with 17 bases between them. CDR1 is SNHLY and CDR2 is FYNNEI in the germline V gene. The CDR3 spans 15 residues. The CDR3 bases are TGTGCCAGCAGTAGGAGGGACACCCTGGTAGAGACCCAGTACTTC. Its translation: CASSRRDTLVETQYF.

The J gene is TRBJ1-1, the V gene TRBV6-5, with a weak D call TRBD1 (5 bases). Trimming left V 5 bases short and J 2 bases short, with 18 bases between. Germline V lookup: CDR1 MNHEY, CDR2 SVGAGI. The CDR3 has 16 amino acids. The CDR3 DNA reads TGTGCCAGCAGTCAAGTACCGGGACGGGGAAACACTGAAGCTTTCTTT. Amino acids: CASSQVPGRGNTEAFF.

The chain uses TRBV4-2 and TRBJ2-3, with D perhaps TRBD2 (6 bases). The germline CDR1 and CDR2 sequences are LGHNA and YNFKEQ. The CDR3 sequence is 17 residues long. Trimming left V 0 bases short and J 1 base short, with 14 bases between. The CDR3 DNA follows: TGTGCCAGCAGCCAAGATCTTCACGCTAGCGGCACAGATACGCAGTATTTT. Translated: CASSQDLHASGTDTQYF.

The rearrangement links TRBV6-2 or TRBV6-3 to TRBJ1-5, with 10 nucleotides matching TRBD1. Germline assignment: CDR1 MNHEY and CDR2 SVGEGT. With V trimmed by 4 bases and J by 3 bases, 3 bases remained unmatched. The CDR3 extends over 15 amino acids. The CDR3 bases are TGTGCCAGCAGTTGGGGACAGGGGTTCAATCAGCCCCAGCATTTT. It yields the protein CASSWGQGFNQPQHF.

The V gene is TRBV20-1, the J gene TRBJ2-2, with a weak D call TRBD2 (5 bases). Germline V gene data show CDR1 as DFQATT and CDR2 as SNEGSKA (reference sequence). The CDR3 totals 15 residues. Between the trimmed V and J ends, which lost 0 bases and 1 base, there was a span of 9 bases. As DNA, the CDR3 is TGCAGTGCTAGAGAACCGGGGAGGAACACCGGGGAGCTGTTTTTT. It encodes CSAREPGRNTGELFF.

This chain uses TRBV3-1 with TRBJ2-1; 9 positions agree with TRBD2. The junction had 6 bases not matched to a gene; V was cut back by 9 bases and J by 9 bases. CDR1 is LGHDT, CDR2 YNNKEL, per germline (reference sequence). The CDR3 length is 12 residues. The CDR3, as DNA: TGTGCCAGTGGCGGGAGGGCCATTGAGCAGTTCTTC. This encodes CASGGRAIEQFF.